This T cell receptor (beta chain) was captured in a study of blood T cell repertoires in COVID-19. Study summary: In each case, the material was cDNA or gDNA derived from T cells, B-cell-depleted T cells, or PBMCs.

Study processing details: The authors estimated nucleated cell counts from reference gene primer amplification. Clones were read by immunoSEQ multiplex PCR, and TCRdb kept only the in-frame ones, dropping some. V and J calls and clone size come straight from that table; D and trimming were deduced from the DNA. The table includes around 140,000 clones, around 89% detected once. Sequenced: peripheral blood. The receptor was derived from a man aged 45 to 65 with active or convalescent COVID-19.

The CDR3 DNA follows: TGTGCCAGCAGTCCCCAGACAGGGGGAAATAATTCACCCCTCCACTTT. Amino acid sequence: CASSPQTGGNNSPLHF. This chain joins TRBV2 and TRBJ1-6; 9 bases line up with TRBD1. Germline trimming cut 5 bases from V and 5 bases from J; bases unmatched to any gene: 7. The CDR3 covers 16 residues. The V gene's germline CDR1 is SNHLY and CDR2 FYNNEI.